Below are 12 T cell receptor beta chains sequenced from a single sample in a study of HIV-infected children after antiretroviral therapy interruption. Unique molecular identifiers were included in an RNA-based 3' RACE TCR library. Each CDR3 protein is one row after TCRdb ran MiXCR on the 3' RACE reads. The data hold about 40,000 distinct CDR3 sequences, with about 7% observed a single time. The treatment here: PENTA 11 planned treatment interruption arm or continuous ART arm. Sequenced material: CD45RA+ CD4+ T cells from PBMCs, pooled from several time points, taken from a donor given antiretroviral therapy, either interrupted or continuous. Stated subset: naive CD4+ CD45RA+ CD45RO- T cells. The receptors stem from a pool of human donors with HIV.

This clonotype occurred a few times. This rearrangement joins TRBV4-1 to TRBJ1-5; 8 nucleotides match TRBD1. V was clipped by 4 bases and J by 4 bases; unmatched bases: 0. The CDR3 loop spans 13 amino acids. CDR1 is MGHRA and CDR2 is YSYEKL in the germline V gene. DNA for the CDR3: TGCGCCAGCAGCCGACAGGGGAATCAGCCCCAGCATTTT. It codes for CASSRQGNQPQHF.

This clonotype was recorded at least ten times. The rearrangement links TRBV20-1 to TRBJ1-1, with a possible D match to TRBD1 (6 bases). This CDR3 is 18 amino acids long. Germline-derived CDR1 and CDR2 are DFQATT and SNEGSKA (reference sequence). Trimming removed 0 bases at V and 3 bases at J, with 23 bases between. This CDR3 is CSARDAGGVEVWDTEAFF. As DNA, the CDR3 is TGCAGTGCTAGAGATGCTGGGGGCGTGGAAGTATGGGACACTGAAGCTTTCTTT.

The sample holds many counts of this clonotype. The chain couples TRBV7-9 to TRBJ2-6, with 11 nucleotides matching TRBD1. The CDR3 is 19 amino acids. CDR1 SEHNR and CDR2 FQNEAQ come from the germline V gene (reference sequence). V lost 4 bases, J lost 0 bases, and 8 bases stayed unmatched. In DNA form, the CDR3 reads TGTGCCAGCAGCTATACAACCGGGACAGGGGGCTCTGGGGCCAACGTCCTGACTTTC. The encoded protein is CASSYTTGTGGSGANVLTF.

This clonotype was detected ten times or more. Here the CDR3 DNA reads TGTGCTAGTGGTTTGGTAATTGCAGGGGATTTAAACACCATATATTTT. Translated: CASGLVIAGDLNTIYF. The V and J genes are TRBV12-5 and TRBJ1-3, with D maybe TRBD1 (6 bases). CDR3 length equals 16 residues. CDR1 is LGHNT, CDR2 FRNRAP, per germline. V dropped 0 bases and J dropped 6 bases, with 15 bases sitting between them.

This clonotype appeared many times. The chain is built from TRBV7-9 and TRBJ2-1; 13 bases agree with TRBD2. Unmatched junction bases numbered 5, after V lost 7 bases and J lost 2 bases. CDR1 is SEHNR, CDR2 FQNEAQ, per germline (reference sequence). The CDR3 contains 16 residues. The CDR3 DNA follows: TGTGCCAGCACCGGGACTAGCGGGACCCCCTACAATGAGCAGTTCTTC. Translation gives CASTGTSGTPYNEQFF.

Relative to its sample, this clonotype is medium-sized. This chain links TRBV7-2 with TRBJ2-1, with 12 positions matching TRBD2. CDR3 size: 19 residues. The trim removed 5 bases at V and 0 bases at J, leaving 11 bases unmatched. Germline CDR1 is SGHTA and CDR2 is FQGNSA. DNA for the CDR3: TGTGCCAGCAGCGGAAATAGGACTAGCGGGGTGAACTCCTACAATGAGCAGTTCTTC. This codes for CASSGNRTSGVNSYNEQFF.

This clonotype was counted between two and nine times. The V and J genes are TRBV12-3 or TRBV12-4 and TRBJ2-7; perhaps TRBD2 as D (5 bases). V shed 6 bases and J shed 4 bases, with 19 bases lying between them. This CDR3 is 15 amino acids long. The CDR3 nucleotides read TGTGCCAGCAGCACCGAACGGGGTGAGTCGTACGAGCAGTACTTC. Translating gives CASSTERGESYEQYF.

There are many counts of this clonotype. This chain connects TRBV12-5 to TRBJ1-4, with D unresolved. Germline values: CDR1 LGHNT, CDR2 FRNRAP. The CDR3 contains 16 residues. Trimming took 3 bases from V and 3 from J, leaving 14 bases between them. The CDR3 loop reads CASGLGGIVANEKLFF. CDR3 sequence (DNA): TGTGCTAGTGGTTTAGGAGGGATCGTGGCTAATGAAAAACTGTTTTTT.

This clonotype was seen ten or more times. This chain uses TRBV6-5 with TRBJ2-1; 8 nucleotides align to TRBD2. Germline CDR1 and CDR2: MNHEY and SVGAGI. CDR3 length: 15 residues. The J segment lost 3 bases and the V segment lost 2 bases, leaving 3 bases of the junction unmatched. The CDR3 sequence: CASSYALAGYNEQFF. CDR3 nucleotides: TGTGCCAGCAGTTACGCCCTAGCGGGCTACAATGAGCAGTTCTTC.

This clonotype was observed at least ten times. The rearrangement uses TRBV28 and TRBJ1-1; maybe TRBD1 (5 bases). Germline CDR1 is MDHEN and CDR2 is SYDVKM. The CDR3 consists of 11 residues. Trimming left V 1 base short and J 10 bases short, with 7 bases between. The CDR3 region is CASSLFQGAFF. CDR3 sequence (DNA): TGTGCCAGCAGTTTATTCCAGGGAGCTTTCTTT.

This clonotype came up many times. The J gene is TRBJ2-7, the V gene TRBV7-2; TRBD1 aligns across 9 bases. Germline assignment: CDR1 SGHTA and CDR2 FQGNSA. CDR3 length: 15 amino acids. V gave up 5 bases and J gave up 1 base; unmatched junction bases: 6. The CDR3 nucleotides read TGTGCCAGCAGCCTACAGACAGGGGGTTCCTACGAGCAGTACTTC. Translation gives CASSLQTGGSYEQYF.

CDR3 region: CASSSRQGWEKLFF. CDR3 DNA sequence: TGTGCCAGCAGTTCCCGACAGGGATGGGAAAAACTGTTTTTT. The chain uses TRBV6-6 and TRBJ1-4, with 7 nucleotides matching TRBD1. V lost 4 bases to trimming and J lost 8 bases; unmatched junction nucleotides: 7. The CDR3 length is 14 residues. CDR1 is MNHNY, CDR2 SVGAGI, per germline (reference sequence).